One sample yielded the 28 T cell receptor beta chains listed below, sequenced in a study of T cell changes during pregnancy in multiple sclerosis. Some clones are missing from TCRdb's copy, which holds only in-frame ones; the method was immunoSEQ multiplex PCR. The sample has tens of thousands of clones, around 96% seen once; the top ten hold approximately 2.3%. The specimen comprised CD8+ T cells from peripheral blood mononuclear cells, sampled after pregnancy. The receptors shown here come from a female donor with multiple sclerosis, enrolled in a pregnancy study.

This chain links TRBV29-1 with TRBJ2-6; tentative D call: TRBD2 (5 bases). Germline loops: CDR1 SQVTM, CDR2 ANQGSEA. Trimming cost V 3 bases and J 4 bases, with 13 bases left between them. This CDR3 is built from 15 residues. The CDR3 nucleotides read TGCAGCGTTGATGAGGGAGCGGAGGGGGCCAACGTCCTGACTTTC. This translates into CSVDEGAEGANVLTF.

The chain recombines TRBV19 with TRBJ1-5; TRBD1 aligns across 7 bases. The CDR3 is 16 residues long. V shed 3 bases and J 4 bases; nucleotides not matched to a gene: 9. Germline V gene data show CDR1 as LNHDA and CDR2 as SQIVND (reference sequence). The CDR3 nucleotides are TGTGCCAGTAGTATGGACAGGCACCTCCTAAATCAGCCCCAGCATTTT. Translation: CASSMDRHLLNQPQHF.

The chain recombines TRBV15 with TRBJ2-5; unclear D gene. Germline values: CDR1 LNHNV, CDR2 YYDKDF (reference sequence). V was cut by 0 bases and J by 7 bases, with 15 bases left in between. The CDR3 consists of 15 residues. This CDR3 is CATSRDLGSPGTQYF. Here the CDR3 DNA reads TGTGCCACCAGCAGAGATCTTGGGTCCCCGGGGACCCAGTACTTC.

The chain recombines TRBV27 with TRBJ2-7; no clear D gene. The length of the CDR3 is 12 residues. V dropped 5 bases and J dropped 0 bases, with 5 bases sitting between them. CDR1 is MNHEY, CDR2 SMNVEV, per germline (reference sequence). This CDR3 is CASSPSSYEQYF. CDR3 coding DNA: TGTGCCAGCAGTCCGAGCTCCTACGAGCAGTACTTC.

J is TRBJ2-1 and V is TRBV19; 9 positions match TRBD2. V shed 6 bases and J 0 bases; nucleotides not matched to a gene: 3. The length of the CDR3 is 15 residues. Germline V lookup: CDR1 LNHDA, CDR2 SQIVND (reference sequence). The CDR3 sequence: CASRLAGSSYNEQFF. The CDR3 DNA is TGTGCCAGTAGACTAGCGGGCAGCTCCTACAATGAGCAGTTCTTC.

This clone was recorded only once. The chain uses TRBV19 and TRBJ1-1; 7 nucleotides agree with TRBD1. Per germline, CDR1 LNHDA and CDR2 SQIVND (reference sequence). J was trimmed by 0 bases and V by 10 bases; bases with no gene match: 5. The CDR3 covers 13 residues. This chain's CDR3 is CATQDRLNTEAFF. The CDR3 coding sequence is TGTGCCACCCAGGACAGGTTGAACACTGAAGCTTTCTTT.

The rearrangement uses TRBV7-2 and TRBJ2-7; no clear D gene. This CDR3 spans 11 amino acids. With 4 bases removed from V and 6 bases from J, the gap between germline ends came to 7 bases. CDR1 is SGHTA, CDR2 FQGNSA, per germline. CDR3 nucleotides: TGTGCCAGCAGCTCCCTCCGCGAGCAGTACTTC. This encodes CASSSLREQYF.

The genes are TRBV7-9 and TRBJ2-3; unclear D gene. Trimming took off 5 bases at V and 1 base at J, with 10 bases between the two ends. Germline V CDR1 and CDR2: SEHNR, FQNEAQ (reference sequence). This CDR3 spans 14 amino acids. The CDR3 protein is CASSPRVGTDTQYF. The CDR3 region has the DNA TGTGCCAGCAGCCCTCGGGTGGGCACAGATACGCAGTATTTT. The complete variable domain, with remaining parts taken from reference TRBV7-9 and TRBJ2-3, reads DTGVSQNPRHKITKRGQNVTFRCDPISEHNRLYWYRQTLGQGPEFLTYFQNEAQLEKSRLLSDRFSAERPKGSFSTLEIQRTEQGDSAMYLCASSPRVGTDTQYFGPGTRLTVL.

This clone showed up just once. CDR3 loop: CASSLGLGNEQFF. The CDR3 DNA follows: TGTGCCAGCAGCTTAGGGCTAGGCAATGAGCAGTTCTTC. The chain recombines TRBV7-2 with TRBJ2-1; the D is unclear. The CDR3 has 13 amino acids. The V gene's germline CDR1 is SGHTA and CDR2 FQGNSA. Deletions cut 1 base from V and 6 bases from J, with 7 bases between.

The CDR3 sequence is CSVAGLSYEQYF. The DNA for the CDR3 is TGCAGCGTTGCGGGTCTCTCCTACGAGCAGTACTTC. The chain links TRBV29-1 to TRBJ2-7; no definite D call. Trimming took off 4 bases at V and 0 bases at J, with 7 bases between the two ends. CDR3 size: 12 residues. Germline V gives CDR1 SQVTM, CDR2 ANQGSEA.

The chain has TRBV25-1 and TRBJ2-2, with a possible D match to TRBD2 (5 bases). CDR1 is MGHDK, CDR2 SYGVNS, per germline. The CDR3 extends over 15 amino acids. Trimming removed 5 bases from V and 3 bases from J, with 13 bases in between. CDR3 in DNA: TGTGCCAGCAGTTGGGGAGTGAGGGACACCGGGGAGCTGTTTTTT. This codes for CASSWGVRDTGELFF.

The chain combines TRBV27 with TRBJ2-1, with 15 bases identical to TRBD2. V gave up 5 bases and J gave up 5 bases; unmatched junction bases: 10. Germline V lookup: CDR1 MNHEY, CDR2 SMNVEV (reference sequence). The CDR3 runs to 18 residues. This chain's CDR3 is CASSLGLAGGGKNNEQFF. CDR3 coding DNA: TGTGCCAGCAGTCTAGGACTAGCGGGAGGGGGTAAAAACAATGAGCAGTTCTTC.

CDR3 nucleotide sequence: TGTGCCAGCAGCACCGGGACAGACTACAATGAGCAGTTCTTC. It codes for CASSTGTDYNEQFF. The chain uses TRBV28 and TRBJ2-1; 7 nucleotides line up with TRBD1. CDR1 is MDHEN, CDR2 SYDVKM, per germline. This CDR3 region has 14 residues. V dropped 6 bases and J dropped 3; count of bases not matched to a gene: 5.

This clone was observed a single time. The chain is built from TRBV4-2 and TRBJ2-1, with TRBD2 as a possible D gene (6 bases). Per the germline V gene, CDR1 is LGHNA and CDR2 is YNFKEQ. The V and J ends lost 4 bases and 4 bases respectively, with 14 bases between them. The CDR3 runs to 15 residues. The CDR3 region is CASSPSAGFYNEQFF. As DNA, the CDR3 is TGTGCCAGCAGCCCCTCGGCGGGATTTTACAATGAGCAGTTCTTC.

The chain is built from TRBV6-5 and TRBJ1-2, with a possible D match to TRBD1 (6 bases). The CDR3 covers 13 residues. CDR1 MNHEY and CDR2 SVGAGI come from the germline V gene. V gave up 5 bases and J gave up 8 bases, with 15 bases separating them. Written as DNA, the CDR3 is TGTGCCAGCAGTAAGGGGGGGTTGATGGGCTACACCTTC. Translated: CASSKGGLMGYTF.

V gene TRBV13 combines with J gene TRBJ2-7; D is ambiguous. The CDR3 has 14 amino acids. V gave up 0 bases and J gave up 6 bases, with 12 bases separating them. Germline V lookup: CDR1 PRHDT, CDR2 FYEKMQ (reference sequence). The CDR3 DNA reads as TGTGCCAGCAGCTTAGGCCCCGCGTCGGGCGAGCAGTACTTC. It translates to CASSLGPASGEQYF.

The chain combines TRBV27 with TRBJ2-4; 9 bases align to TRBD2. V was clipped by 1 base and J by 8 bases; unmatched bases: 6. Per germline, CDR1 MNHEY and CDR2 SMNVEV (reference sequence). The CDR3 consists of 15 residues. CDR3 nucleotide sequence: TGTGCCAGCAGTTTATATAATAGCGGGAGTGACATTCAGTACTTC. This gives the protein CASSLYNSGSDIQYF.

This chain joins TRBV5-1 and TRBJ1-2; the match to TRBD1 covers 9 bases. This CDR3 contains 16 residues. Germline CDR1 is SGHRS and CDR2 is YFSETQ. V shed 3 bases, J shed 4 bases, and the junction held 10 bases outside the gene matches. The CDR3 loop is CASSSTIQGAVYGYTF. CDR3 DNA sequence: TGCGCCAGCAGCTCAACAATACAGGGGGCGGTCTATGGCTACACCTTC.

This chain uses TRBV7-9 with TRBJ2-1, with D perhaps TRBD2 (7 bases). The V and J ends lost 8 bases and 3 bases respectively, with 14 bases between them. Looked up from germline, CDR1 is SEHNR and CDR2 is FQNEAQ (reference sequence). The CDR3 is made up of 14 amino acids. The DNA of the CDR3 is TGTGCCAGCGGTGGAGGGGGGGGCTACAATGAGCAGTTCTTC. Its protein product is CASGGGGGYNEQFF.

The chain joins TRBV6-5 to TRBJ2-1, with D possibly TRBD1 on 6 matching bases. Germline CDR1 is MNHEY and CDR2 is SVGAGI. The CDR3 is made up of 13 amino acids. V gave up 5 bases and J gave up 10 bases, with 15 bases separating them. In DNA, the CDR3 is TGTGCCAGCAGTGAAGACAGGAAATACGAGCAGTTCTTC. Residues: CASSEDRKYEQFF.

The chain has TRBV19 and TRBJ1-5; D may be TRBD1 (6 bases). Trimming shortened V by 7 bases and J by 1 base, and 17 bases separated the two germline ends. This CDR3 has 16 amino acids. The germline V gene encodes CDR1 LNHDA and CDR2 SQIVND (reference sequence). DNA for the CDR3: TGTGCCAGTAAAGGGGGGGAGATTGTGAGCAATCAGCCCCAGCATTTT. It codes for CASKGGEIVSNQPQHF.

This clone was recorded only once. The J gene is TRBJ1-1, the V gene TRBV5-6, with 8 bases identical to TRBD1. The germline gives CDR1 SGHDT, CDR2 YYEEEE. This CDR3 comprises 14 residues. V trimming: 4 bases; J trimming: 1 base; junction bases outside the gene matches: 3. CDR3 coding DNA: TGTGCCAGCAGCCCGGGACAGGAGAACACTGAAGCTTTCTTT. It encodes CASSPGQENTEAFF.

Concerning this clone: This specimen includes other DNA sequences encoding the same CDR3. The J gene is TRBJ1-2, the V gene TRBV28; 9 bases map to TRBD1. This CDR3 has 13 residues. Germline CDR1 and CDR2: MDHEN and SYDVKM. J gave up 5 bases and V 5 bases, and 3 bases lay outside the gene matches. In nucleotides, the CDR3 is TGTGCCAGCAGTATGGGACAGGGTTATGGCTACACCTTC. This gives the protein CASSMGQGYGYTF.

The gene calls are TRBV5-4 and TRBJ2-2; TRBD2 aligns across 7 bases. The CDR3 is made up of 14 amino acids. The germline V gene has CDR1 SGHNT and CDR2 YYREEE (reference sequence). Unmatched junction bases numbered 7, after V lost 4 bases and J lost 7 bases. CDR3 coding DNA: TGTGCCAGCAGCGTCGGACTAGTTGACGGGGAGCTGTTTTTT. This sequence encodes CASSVGLVDGELFF.

The rearrangement uses TRBV2 and TRBJ1-2, with D perhaps TRBD1 (5 bases). The CDR3 consists of 12 residues. Germline CDR1 and CDR2: SNHLY and FYNNEI. The germline V and J ends were trimmed by 3 bases and 5 bases, with 7 bases remaining between them. The CDR3 bases are TGTGCCAGCAGTGATTCAGGGTATGGCTACACCTTC. This codes for CASSDSGYGYTF.

V and J are TRBV19 and TRBJ2-1; 10 bases line up with TRBD2. The CDR3 contains 14 residues. Germline CDR1 LNHDA, CDR2 SQIVND (reference sequence). The ends lost 5 bases at V and 7 bases at J; junction bases unmatched: 5. The CDR3 is CASSVTSGINEQFF. The DNA for the CDR3 is TGTGCCAGTAGTGTTACTAGCGGGATAAATGAGCAGTTCTTC.

In nucleotides, the CDR3 is TGCGCCAGCAGCCAAGGGCGGGGGATCTACGAGCAGTACTTC. The encoded protein is CASSQGRGIYEQYF. The chain links TRBV4-3 to TRBJ2-7; 7 bases fit TRBD2. Unmatched junction bases numbered 3, after V lost 1 base and J lost 3 bases. The CDR3 covers 14 residues. Germline values: CDR1 LGHNA, CDR2 YSLEER.

The CDR3 here is CASSQDLSARGLDEQYF. The CDR3, as DNA: TGCGCCAGCAGCCAAGATCTTTCCGCGAGAGGCCTGGACGAGCAGTACTTC. This chain links TRBV4-3 with TRBJ2-7; D not certain. The CDR3 runs 17 residues. CDR1 LGHNA and CDR2 YSLEER come from the germline V gene. Trimming left V 0 bases short and J 5 bases short, with 20 bases between.